These 21 T cell receptor beta chains came from one sample sequenced in a study of T-cell reconstitution after alpha-beta-depleted transplantation in children. Preparation of the TCRbeta library used unique molecular identifiers. TCRdb re-analysed the PCR reads in MiXCR, keeping a single row per CDR3 protein. The table has around 120,000 distinct CDR3 sequences, more than 20% seen once. The sample here was PBMCs, mostly from graft donor cells, taken 180 days after TCRalphabeta/CD19-depleted stem cell transplant. The source of these receptors is a male patient aged 2-15 years who had a stem cell transplant for chronic granulomatous disease, so the T cells may come from the graft donor.

This clonotype has ten or more counts. This sequence joins TRBV12-3 or TRBV12-4 and TRBJ2-7, with 9 bases aligning to TRBD2. The CDR3 contains 14 residues. V shed 2 bases and J 7 bases; nucleotides not matched to a gene: 6. CDR3 DNA sequence: TGTGCCAGCAGTTTAAATAGCGGGAGTGGGGAGCAGTACTTC. It specifies CASSLNSGSGEQYF.

The chain has TRBV12-3 or TRBV12-4 and TRBJ1-4; tentatively, D is TRBD1 (6 bases). CDR3 length equals 15 residues. Trimming pared 6 bases from V and 8 bases from J, leaving 19 bases between. The CDR3 DNA is TGTGCCAGCAGGGGGGGGGCCAAGGCCCAAGAAAAACTGTTTTTT. Protein sequence: CASRGGAKAQEKLFF.

The V gene is TRBV12-3 or TRBV12-4, the J gene TRBJ1-1, with D possibly being TRBD1 (5 bases). The CDR3 runs to 13 residues. V lost 7 bases and J 6 bases, leaving 15 bases between the germline ends. This CDR3 is CASTLQVSAEAFF. The CDR3 bases are TGTGCCAGCACTCTACAGGTTAGCGCTGAAGCTTTCTTT.

This clonotype showed up many times. The chain links TRBV29-1 to TRBJ2-1; a weak D match, TRBD2 (5 bases). The CDR3 runs 15 residues. V dropped 6 bases and J dropped 3 bases, with 18 bases sitting between them. Germline-derived CDR1 and CDR2 are SQVTM and ANQGSEA. In nucleotides, the CDR3 is TGCAGCGTGAGAGGAAAGTTGAGCGGCTACAATGAGCAGTTCTTC. Protein sequence: CSVRGKLSGYNEQFF.

This clonotype was detected many times. V is TRBV20-1 and J is TRBJ2-1, with TRBD2 matching 7 bases. Looked up from germline, CDR1 is DFQATT and CDR2 is SNEGSKA (reference sequence). J gave up 7 bases and V 3 bases, and 12 bases lay outside the gene matches. The CDR3 is 15 amino acids. CDR3 residues: CSASRPGGIGNEQFF. The DNA of the CDR3 is TGCAGTGCTAGCCGGCCGGGGGGAATTGGGAATGAGCAGTTCTTC.

This clonotype was observed at least ten times. The gene calls are TRBV20-1 and TRBJ2-1; D is perhaps TRBD1 (6 bases). This CDR3 comprises 15 residues. V gave up 0 bases and J gave up 2 bases, with 11 bases separating them. Germline V gives CDR1 DFQATT, CDR2 SNEGSKA (reference sequence). As DNA, the CDR3 is TGCAGTGCTAGAGATGGGGACATTCCCTACAATGAGCAGTTCTTC. This sequence encodes CSARDGDIPYNEQFF.

This clonotype was recorded a few times. The V call is TRBV29-1, the J call TRBJ2-3; D might be TRBD1 (6 bases). CDR3 size: 12 residues. Germline V gives CDR1 SQVTM, CDR2 ANQGSEA. V was pared by 7 bases and J by 6 bases, with 14 bases between. For the CDR3, the DNA is TGCAGCGACCTTGGACAGAAGGATACGCAGTATTTT. Translated, it gives CSDLGQKDTQYF.

This clonotype appeared many times. The chain uses TRBV12-3 or TRBV12-4 and TRBJ2-1; 10 bases fit TRBD2. V dropped 6 bases and J dropped 4; count of bases not matched to a gene: 6. The CDR3 covers 15 residues. CDR3 DNA sequence: TGTGCCAGCAGCCTGACTAGCGGGCCTTACAATGAGCAGTTCTTC. As protein: CASSLTSGPYNEQFF.

V gene TRBV29-1 combines with J gene TRBJ2-4; no reliable D call. Germline CDR1 reads SQVTM; CDR2 reads ANQGSEA. Trimming took off 5 bases at V and 3 bases at J, with 11 bases between the two ends. The CDR3 has 13 amino acids. In DNA, the CDR3 is TGCAGCGTTAACCTTAGTGTCAAAAACATTCAGTACTTC. It yields the protein CSVNLSVKNIQYF.

The V call is TRBV29-1, the J call TRBJ1-1; no firm D call. The V and J ends lost 5 bases and 1 base respectively, with 8 bases between them. Germline CDR1 and CDR2: SQVTM and ANQGSEA. The CDR3 runs 12 residues. The CDR3 DNA is TGCAGCGTTCTAAGGACGAACACTGAAGCTTTCTTT. It specifies CSVLRTNTEAFF.

This clonotype was observed many times. CDR3 loop: CSVKRTGNTYEQYF. The DNA of the CDR3 is TGCAGCGTAAAAAGGACAGGGAATACGTACGAGCAGTACTTC. This chain links TRBV29-1 with TRBJ2-7; 8 nucleotides align to TRBD1. The CDR3 spans 14 residues. V shed 6 bases and J 4 bases; nucleotides not matched to a gene: 11. CDR1 and CDR2 from the germline V gene are SQVTM and ANQGSEA.

This clonotype was seen a few times. The chain employs TRBV7-2 and TRBJ2-7, with 7 bases that match TRBD2. Germline CDR1 SGHTA, CDR2 FQGNSA. The junction had 7 bases not matched to a gene; V was cut back by 5 bases and J by 3 bases. The CDR3 spans 14 residues. Written as DNA, the CDR3 is TGTGCCAGCAGCCCCAGCGGGACCCGCTACGAGCAGTACTTC. Protein: CASSPSGTRYEQYF.

This clonotype was recorded many times. The V gene is TRBV29-1, the J gene TRBJ1-6; 8 bases agree with TRBD1. The CDR3 sequence is 13 residues long. J was trimmed by 7 bases and V by 6 bases; bases with no gene match: 5. Germline loops: CDR1 SQVTM, CDR2 ANQGSEA. This CDR3 reads CSVAQGVNSPLHF. In DNA, the CDR3 is TGCAGCGTCGCACAGGGGGTAAATTCACCCCTCCACTTT. Using reference TRBV29-1 and TRBJ1-6 for the parts outside the CDR3, the full variable domain is SAVISQKPSRDICQRGTSLTIQCQVDSQVTMMFWYRQQPGQSLTLIATANQGSEATYESGFVIDKFPISRPNLTFSTLTVSNMSPEDSSIYLCSVAQGVNSPLHFGNGTRLTVT.

The table lists this clonotype with many counts. The chain couples TRBV12-3 or TRBV12-4 to TRBJ2-3, with D possibly matching TRBD2 (6 bases). This CDR3 has 15 amino acids. Trimming removed 5 bases at V and 2 bases at J, with 14 bases between. CDR3 residues: CASSLTSFDTDTQYF. The CDR3 nucleotides read TGTGCCAGCAGTCTCACTAGCTTCGACACAGATACGCAGTATTTT.

In this sample, this clonotype turned up many times. CDR3 bases: TGTGCCAGCAGCCCCCCGGCCTTCCCGGGGTACGAGCAGTACTTC. Translation: CASSPPAFPGYEQYF. The chain has TRBV7-8 and TRBJ2-7, with a tentative D call TRBD2 (5 bases). CDR3 length: 15 residues. V lost 5 bases, J lost 4 bases, and 18 bases lay in between. CDR1 is SGHVS and CDR2 is FQNEAQ in the germline V gene.

This clonotype was seen only a few times. The chain links TRBV20-1 to TRBJ2-7; 14 nucleotides align to TRBD2. The CDR3 covers 16 residues. Germline CDR1 and CDR2: DFQATT and SNEGSKA (reference sequence). V trimming: 5 bases; J trimming: 5 bases; junction bases outside the gene matches: 11. The CDR3 sequence is CSASGLAGGRGDEQYF. CDR3 bases: TGCAGTGCTTCTGGACTAGCGGGAGGCCGAGGGGACGAGCAGTACTTC.

The chain couples TRBV6-2 or TRBV6-3 to TRBJ2-1; TRBD2 agrees at 15 bases. Germline-derived CDR1 and CDR2 are MNHEY and SVGEGT. V was clipped by 5 bases and J by 7 bases; unmatched bases: 3. The CDR3 has 15 residues. The CDR3 is CASSKGLAGGNEQFF. The CDR3 DNA is TGTGCCAGCAGTAAGGGACTAGCGGGGGGAAATGAGCAGTTCTTC.

This sequence joins TRBV12-3 or TRBV12-4 and TRBJ2-5; perhaps TRBD1 as D (5 bases). The CDR3 consists of 13 residues. Trimming stripped 5 bases from V and 3 bases from J, with 10 bases between. The CDR3 DNA follows: TGTGCCAGCAGTATCCGGACAAAAGAGACCCAGTACTTC. Protein product: CASSIRTKETQYF.

V is TRBV5-1 and J is TRBJ1-1; 7 bases line up with TRBD1. Germline CDR1 reads SGHRS; CDR2 reads YFSETQ. CDR3 length: 16 residues. J was trimmed by 1 base and V by 4 bases; bases with no gene match: 10. The CDR3, as DNA: TGCGCCAGCAGCGGCGTCGGACAGGCTAAGAACACTGAAGCTTTCTTT. The encoded protein is CASSGVGQAKNTEAFF.

This clonotype was seen a handful of times. The V and J genes are TRBV29-1 and TRBJ1-1; possible D gene TRBD1, 5 bases. CDR1 and CDR2 from the germline V gene are SQVTM and ANQGSEA. This CDR3 region has 15 residues. Trimming cost V 6 bases and J 0 bases, with 17 bases left between them. In DNA form, the CDR3 reads TGCAGCGTCAACGGGGGGTTTGGGGTGAACACTGAAGCTTTCTTT. Translation gives CSVNGGFGVNTEAFF.

This clonotype has a handful of counts. The chain has TRBV7-9 and TRBJ1-1; 7 positions match TRBD1. The CDR3 is made up of 15 amino acids. CDR1 is SEHNR and CDR2 is FQNEAQ in the germline V gene (reference sequence). V lost 4 bases to trimming and J lost 0 bases; unmatched junction nucleotides: 5. DNA for the CDR3: TGTGCCAGCAGCTCCTCGGGACAGATGAACACTGAAGCTTTCTTT. Its translation: CASSSSGQMNTEAFF.